Given below is one T cell receptor beta chain in context. Its antigen is not identified. PCR used 60 Vbeta primers and 13 Jbeta primers. Data came from immunoSEQ multiplex PCR; TCRdb stores just in-frame clones and leaves some out. The sample carries about 160,000 clones, about 88% recorded once. The sample is drawn from a study of cytomegalovirus exposure and HLA in healthy donors. At the level of the study: Assignment to the Caucasian-associated ancestry cluster applied to more than 75% of the approximately 420 genotyped donors. Study results and caveats: Within an earlier analysis, most TCR beta V segments proved productive either about 87% or about 30% of the time. Later work found that TCR association rates differed between HLA loci; DRB1 had the most and HLA-C the fewest.

The V and J ends lost 2 bases and 3 bases respectively, with 14 bases between them. The CDR3 runs to 16 residues. Germline V lookup: CDR1 SGHAT, CDR2 FQNNGV. Donors had nominal health at sampling but likely had unrecorded immune exposures. The specimen was PBMCs. This chain links TRBV11-2 with TRBJ1-3; D may be TRBD1 (5 bases). This clonotype was obtained from a woman younger than 30 in good health and CMV-seronegative. CDR3 protein: CASSLHGGSLGNTIYF. CDR3 sequence (DNA): TGTGCCAGCAGCTTACATGGGGGGAGCCTTGGAAACACCATATATTTT.